Shown below are 31 T cell receptor beta chains from a single sample sequenced in a study of CD8+ T cells in alopecia areata (dated by TCRdb to between 2017 and 2018). The library was obtained by the immunoSEQ multiplex PCR assay. RNA was extracted from all samples and reverse transcribed into cDNA as template for TCR sequencing. TCRdb took this table from immuneACCESS and kept in-frame rearrangements with V and J called. Such tables lack part of the clones; where checked against another copy, unresolved V genes explain under half of the gap, and the rest is unexplained. This sample gives some 150,000 clones in total; about 61% of them show up just once. The ten largest account for around 16% of the sample. What this sample's treatment or condition label stands for: oral pan-JAK inhibitor, 5-10 mg twice daily. Source: CD4+ T cells sorted from blood, taken at approximately week 60, from a patient treated with tofacitinib. These receptors were collected from a human donor with alopecia areata.

The V gene is TRBV27, the J gene TRBJ1-2, with a tentative D call TRBD1 (6 bases). Germline loops: CDR1 MNHEY, CDR2 SMNVEV (reference sequence). V dropped 2 bases and J dropped 5 bases, with 12 bases sitting between them. This CDR3 comprises 14 residues. CDR3 region: CASSLNREGYGYTF. Written as DNA, the CDR3 is TGTGCCAGCAGTTTAAACAGGGAAGGGTATGGCTACACCTTC.

This rearrangement joins TRBV4-1 to TRBJ2-7, with D uncertain. The CDR3 has 15 amino acids. V was trimmed by 0 bases and J by 0 bases, leaving 9 bases between them. CDR1 is MGHRA and CDR2 is YSYEKL in the germline V gene. CDR3 bases: TGCGCCAGCAGCCAAGAAAAGCACAGCTCCTACGAGCAGTACTTC. Encoded protein: CASSQEKHSSYEQYF.

Only a few counts were recorded for this clone. The chain links TRBV19 to TRBJ1-5; 7 nucleotides align to TRBD1. The CDR3 sequence is 14 residues long. CDR1 is LNHDA, CDR2 SQIVND, per germline (reference sequence). V gave up 3 bases and J gave up 5 bases; unmatched junction bases: 4. The CDR3 DNA reads TGTGCCAGTAGTATCCGGACAGGAGATCAGCCCCAGCATTTT. Its translation: CASSIRTGDQPQHF.

A few counts support this clone. The V and J genes are TRBV28 and TRBJ2-7, with D unclear. Trimming removed 6 bases at V and 9 bases at J, with 15 bases between. The germline CDR1 and CDR2 sequences are MDHEN and SYDVKM. The CDR3 has 12 amino acids. CDR3 sequence (DNA): TGTGCCAGCAGCACTCCGAACGCCCGGCAGTACTTC. Protein product: CASSTPNARQYF.

This chain uses TRBV5-6 with TRBJ1-6; D not resolved. The V gene lost 0 bases and the J gene lost 2 bases, with 12 bases spanning the gap. Germline lookup yields CDR1 SGHDT and CDR2 YYEEEE. The CDR3 totals 17 residues. CDR3 nucleotide sequence: TGTGCCAGCAGCTTGGCGGGTACGCATACCTATAATTCACCCCTCCACTTT. This gives the protein CASSLAGTHTYNSPLHF.

This clone was detected only a few times. The V gene is TRBV9, the J gene TRBJ2-3; 11 nucleotides match TRBD2. In germline, CDR1 is SGDLS, CDR2 YYNGEE. V dropped 2 bases and J dropped 8; count of bases not matched to a gene: 10. The CDR3 is 16 amino acids. Here the CDR3 reads CASSVSASGGFRTQYF. DNA of the CDR3: TGTGCCAGCAGCGTCTCAGCTAGCGGGGGGTTTCGTACGCAGTATTTT.

The chain has TRBV29-1 and TRBJ2-7, with TRBD1 as a possible D gene (5 bases). V dropped 5 bases and J dropped 0 bases, with 8 bases sitting between them. This CDR3 is 12 amino acids long. The germline V gene has CDR1 SQVTM and CDR2 ANQGSEA. CDR3 protein: CSVLGDSYEQYF. CDR3 nucleotide sequence: TGCAGCGTTCTAGGGGACTCCTACGAGCAGTACTTC.

The chain joins TRBV6-5 to TRBJ1-1; D is unresolved. The germline V and J ends were trimmed by 6 bases and 2 bases, with 10 bases remaining between them. The CDR3 contains 13 residues. The germline CDR1 and CDR2 sequences are MNHEY and SVGAGI. CDR3 sequence (DNA): TGTGCCAGCAGCGTAAAGTTTAACACTGAAGCTTTCTTT. Protein sequence: CASSVKFNTEAFF.

The CDR3 spells CASSYDTGIHF. In DNA form, the CDR3 reads TGTGCCAGCAGTTACGATACGGGGATCCACTTT. This chain links TRBV6-5 with TRBJ1-6; the D is unclear. CDR3 length: 11 residues. Trimming removed 2 bases from V and 17 bases from J, with 10 bases in between. Germline CDR1 MNHEY, CDR2 SVGAGI.

The gene calls are TRBV5-6 and TRBJ2-3; no firm D call. The germline gives CDR1 SGHDT, CDR2 YYEEEE. There are 12 residues in the CDR3. V was clipped by 2 bases and J by 4 bases, with 5 bases between them. CDR3 nucleotides: TGTGCCAGCAGCTTCCAATCAGATACGCAGTATTTT. It codes for CASSFQSDTQYF.

The V gene is TRBV6-6, the J gene TRBJ1-2; D is ambiguous. V was shortened by 6 bases and J by 8 bases, with 13 bases between the two germline ends. CDR1 and CDR2 from the germline V gene are MNHNY and SVGAGI (reference sequence). The CDR3 is 12 residues long. CDR3 loop: CASSPREAGYTF. CDR3 DNA: TGTGCCAGCAGCCCTCGGGAGGCCGGCTACACCTTC.

This chain uses TRBV9 with TRBJ2-2, with D uncertain. The V gene lost 3 bases and the J gene lost 1 base, with 4 bases spanning the gap. The CDR3 loop spans 13 amino acids. Germline CDR1 SGDLS, CDR2 YYNGEE. The CDR3 DNA is TGTGCCAGCAGCGGAAAGAACACCGGGGAGCTGTTTTTT. It is translated as CASSGKNTGELFF. The full variable domain, with the rest looked up from reference TRBV9 and TRBJ2-2, is DSGVTQTPKHLITATGQRVTLRCSPRSGDLSVYWYQQSLDQGLQFLIQYYNGEERAKGNILERFSAQQFPDLHSELNLSSLELGDSALYFCASSGKNTGELFFGEGSRLTVL.

The rearrangement uses TRBV25-1 and TRBJ2-3, with D possibly being TRBD2 (6 bases). V dropped 3 bases and J dropped 4 bases, with 23 bases sitting between them. Germline V gene sequence: CDR1 MGHDK, CDR2 SYGVNS. The CDR3 is made up of 18 amino acids. The CDR3 nucleotides read TGTGCCAGCAGTGACCACCCCGGGGGACGGGGGACCCCAGATACGCAGTATTTT. Translation: CASSDHPGGRGTPDTQYF.

The chain has TRBV27 and TRBJ2-2; no firm D call. The CDR3 is 14 amino acids. The V gene lost 5 bases and the J gene lost 6 bases, with 13 bases spanning the gap. CDR1 and CDR2 from the germline V gene are MNHEY and SMNVEV (reference sequence). This CDR3 reads CASSKDLSAGELFF. Here the CDR3 DNA reads TGTGCCAGCAGTAAGGACCTAAGCGCCGGGGAGCTGTTTTTT.

This clone was recorded only once. V gene TRBV7-3 combines with J gene TRBJ1-2; TRBD1 agrees at 7 bases. V shed 5 bases, J shed 2 bases, and the junction held 8 bases outside the gene matches. Germline V gives CDR1 SGHTA, CDR2 FQGTGA. The CDR3 totals 15 residues. The CDR3 is CASSRGGTANYGYTF. The CDR3 region has the DNA TGTGCCAGCAGCCGGGGTGGGACAGCAAACTATGGCTACACCTTC.

The count of this clone is one. The chain is built from TRBV5-1 and TRBJ2-2; the D is unclear. CDR1 SGHRS and CDR2 YFSETQ come from the germline V gene. The V end was cut by 3 bases, the J end by 6 bases, with 9 bases between. CDR3 size: 13 residues. The CDR3 spells CASSSNMAGELFF. The CDR3, as DNA: TGCGCCAGCAGCTCAAACATGGCCGGGGAGCTGTTTTTT.

This chain uses TRBV5-1 with TRBJ1-2; TRBD1 matches at 10 bases. V trimming: 2 bases; J trimming: 6 bases; junction bases outside the gene matches: 7. CDR1 is SGHRS, CDR2 YFSETQ, per germline. The CDR3 runs 15 residues. The CDR3 spells CASSLDRGREDGYTF. The CDR3 DNA is TGCGCCAGCAGCTTAGACAGGGGGCGTGAAGATGGCTACACCTTC. Full variable domain (remainder filled in from reference TRBV5-1 and TRBJ1-2): KAGVTQTPRYLIKTRGQQVTLSCSPISGHRSVSWYQQTPGQGLQFLFEYFSETQRNKGNFPGRFSGRQFSNSRSEMNVSTLELGDSALYLCASSLDRGREDGYTFGSGTRLTVV.

The rearrangement joins TRBV7-9 to TRBJ1-5, with D perhaps TRBD1 (5 bases). V dropped 1 base and J dropped 6 bases, with 10 bases sitting between them. This CDR3 has 14 residues. Germline lookup yields CDR1 SEHNR and CDR2 FQNEAQ (reference sequence). CDR3 residues: CASSLETEGQPQHF. The CDR3 DNA is TGTGCCAGCAGCTTAGAGACAGAGGGTCAGCCCCAGCATTTT. The complete variable domain, with remaining parts taken from reference TRBV7-9 and TRBJ1-5, reads DTGVSQNPRHKITKRGQNVTFRCDPISEHNRLYWYRQTLGQGPEFLTYFQNEAQLEKSRLLSDRFSAERPKGSFSTLEIQRTEQGDSAMYLCASSLETEGQPQHFGDGTRLSIL.

The rearrangement links TRBV5-1 to TRBJ1-1; no definite D call. This CDR3 comprises 14 residues. The germline V and J ends were trimmed by 4 bases and 0 bases, with 10 bases remaining between them. Germline V gene lookup returns CDR1 SGHRS and CDR2 YFSETQ. Here the CDR3 DNA reads TGCGCCAGCAGCGGGAACGGGATGAACACTGAAGCTTTCTTT. It specifies CASSGNGMNTEAFF.

This clone was seen a handful of times. CDR3 region: CAWSLIGETQYF. The CDR3 DNA reads as TGTGCCTGGAGTCTTATTGGGGAGACCCAGTACTTC. The chain carries TRBV30 and TRBJ2-5, with D hard to call. The germline V and J ends were trimmed by 2 bases and 5 bases, with 9 bases remaining between them. Germline V gene lookup returns CDR1 GTSNPN and CDR2 SVGIG (reference sequence). The CDR3 runs to 12 residues. Variable domain in full (rest from reference TRBV30 and TRBJ2-5): SQTIHQWPATLVQPVGSPLSLECTVEGTSNPNLYWYRQAAGRGLQLLFYSVGIGQISSEVPQNLSASRPQDRQFILSSKKLLLSDSGFYLCAWSLIGETQYFGPGTRLLVL.

This clone was seen once. The chain recombines TRBV6-1 with TRBJ1-5, with no clear D. The CDR3 extends over 14 amino acids. V lost 6 bases and J lost 13, with 22 bases in between. Germline loops: CDR1 MNHNS, CDR2 SASEGT. The CDR3 here is CASRPGPGEGWQHF. The CDR3 DNA follows: TGTGCCAGCAGACCCGGGCCCGGAGAGGGTTGGCAGCATTTT.

V usage is TRBV5-1 and J usage is TRBJ2-3; 9 bases are shared with TRBD2. CDR3 size: 16 residues. V lost 4 bases, J lost 0 bases, and 6 bases stayed unmatched. CDR1 and CDR2 (germline): SGHRS, YFSETQ. The DNA of the CDR3 is TGCGCCAGCAGCCCCGTAGCGGGAGAGAGCACAGATACGCAGTATTTT. Its translation: CASSPVAGESTDTQYF. The whole variable domain, remainder taken from reference TRBV5-1 and TRBJ2-3, is KAGVTQTPRYLIKTRGQQVTLSCSPISGHRSVSWYQQTPGQGLQFLFEYFSETQRNKGNFPGRFSGRQFSNSRSEMNVSTLELGDSALYLCASSPVAGESTDTQYFGPGTRLTVL.

The chain has TRBV11-2 and TRBJ2-1; D call uncertain. Germline CDR1 is SGHAT and CDR2 is FQNNGV. The CDR3 spans 14 residues. V shed 4 bases and J shed 4 bases, with 11 bases lying between them. In DNA form, the CDR3 reads TGTGCCAGCAGCTCCGAGACAAATTACAATGAGCAGTTCTTC. It yields the protein CASSSETNYNEQFF. The full variable domain, its missing parts supplied by reference TRBV11-2 and TRBJ2-1, is EAGVAQSPRYKIIEKRQSVAFWCNPISGHATLYWYQQILGQGPKLLIQFQNNGVVDDSQLPKDRFSAERLKGVDSTLKIQPAKLEDSAVYLCASSSETNYNEQFFGPGTRLTVL.

CDR3 sequence (DNA): TGCAGCGTTCGGGGTGACCAAGAGACCCAGTACTTC. Protein: CSVRGDQETQYF. The chain joins TRBV29-1 to TRBJ2-5; a possible D gene is TRBD2 (5 bases). The V gene lost 5 bases and the J gene lost 0 bases, with 7 bases spanning the gap. The CDR3 spans 12 residues. Germline lookup yields CDR1 SQVTM and CDR2 ANQGSEA.

This clone was detected only a few times. The chain links TRBV10-3 to TRBJ2-1; 10 bases align to TRBD2. The CDR3 totals 13 residues. Germline trimming cut 9 bases from V and 5 bases from J; bases unmatched to any gene: 4. Germline V gene lookup returns CDR1 ENHRY and CDR2 SYGVKD. The CDR3 region is CAMQRGGDNEQFF. The CDR3 DNA is TGTGCCATGCAGCGGGGGGGTGACAATGAGCAGTTCTTC.

This clone has only a few counts. This chain connects TRBV9 to TRBJ1-2; 8 positions match TRBD1. Germline V CDR1 and CDR2: SGDLS, YYNGEE. The length of the CDR3 is 17 residues. Germline trimming cut 4 bases from V and 6 bases from J; bases unmatched to any gene: 17. DNA of the CDR3: TGTGCCAGCAGCCCGGGATCCTTCACCAGACAGGGGAATGGCTACACCTTC. It encodes CASSPGSFTRQGNGYTF.

The rearrangement uses TRBV7-2 and TRBJ1-2; D is perhaps TRBD1 (6 bases). CDR1 and CDR2 (germline): SGHTA, FQGNSA. Trimming stripped 5 bases from V and 2 bases from J, with 18 bases between. This CDR3 spans 16 amino acids. The CDR3 nucleotides are TGTGCCAGCAGCCCCCCGCCTGGACAGCGCAACTATGGCTACACCTTC. It translates to CASSPPPGQRNYGYTF. The whole variable domain, filled in from reference TRBV7-2 and TRBJ1-2, reads GAGVSQSPSNKVTEKGKDVELRCDPISGHTALYWYRQSLGQGLEFLIYFQGNSAPDKSGLPSDRFSAERTGGSVSTLTIQRTQQEDSAVYLCASSPPPGQRNYGYTFGSGTRLTVV.

The chain joins TRBV29-1 to TRBJ1-2; perhaps TRBD1 as D (5 bases). Germline CDR1 SQVTM, CDR2 ANQGSEA. The CDR3 consists of 12 residues. V was clipped by 4 bases and J by 8 bases, with 14 bases between them. Here the CDR3 reads CSVGGGPAGYTF. For the CDR3, the DNA is TGCAGCGTTGGTGGGGGTCCGGCGGGCTACACCTTC.

CDR3: CASSRPTANTEAFF. CDR3 DNA sequence: TGCGCCAGCAGTCGCCCGACAGCGAACACTGAAGCTTTCTTT. The chain combines TRBV23-1 with TRBJ1-1; a possible D gene is TRBD1 (5 bases). TRBV23-1 is labeled an ORF, and its function is uncertain. The V gene lost 4 bases and the J gene lost 1 base, with 10 bases spanning the gap. There are 14 residues in the CDR3.

The rearrangement uses TRBV30 and TRBJ1-5; 9 nucleotides match TRBD1. The CDR3 is 14 residues long. The J segment lost 7 bases and the V segment lost 0 bases, leaving 4 bases of the junction unmatched. Germline assignment: CDR1 GTSNPN and CDR2 SVGIG (reference sequence). CDR3 in DNA: TGTGCCTGGAGTGTTGGGACAGGGAACCAGCCCCAGCATTTT. This translates into CAWSVGTGNQPQHF.

The rearrangement uses TRBV4-1 and TRBJ1-5; the D gene is possibly TRBD1 (5 bases). This CDR3 region has 17 residues. Trimming took 0 bases from V and 6 from J, leaving 18 bases between them. In germline, CDR1 is MGHRA, CDR2 YSYEKL. This CDR3 reads CASSQEGWGGASQPQHF. DNA of the CDR3: TGCGCCAGCAGCCAAGAAGGTTGGGGAGGGGCTAGTCAGCCCCAGCATTTT.